The source of this T cell receptor beta chain is a study of shared clonotypes between healthy human individuals. Samples left unsorted employed some 95 million PBMCs for genomic DNA. Generated by immunoSEQ multiplex PCR, the TCRdb table keeps only in-frame clones and is missing some. The data contain about 490,000 clones, roughly 85% of them singletons. CDR3 size: 16 residues. The germline V and J ends were trimmed by 4 bases and 0 bases, with 13 bases remaining between them. Germline CDR1 SGHRS, CDR2 YFSETQ. This clone was counted a single time. Sequencing used PBMCs. This sequence joins TRBV5-1 and TRBJ2-2; D possibly corresponds to TRBD2 (6 bases). The TCR originated in a woman aged 40 to 50 in good health. Some clones in this sample may be carry-over from other donors' samples. CDR3 coding DNA: TGCGCCAGCAGCCCATCTAGCGTAACGAACACCGGGGAGCTGTTTTTT. The encoded protein is CASSPSSVTNTGELFF.